Below, 28 T cell receptor beta chains from the same sample are listed, as sequenced in a study of Ad26.COV2.S vaccination and SARS-CoV-2 variants (dated by TCRdb to 2020 to 2023). The library was prepared using the immunoSEQ multiplex PCR assay. This is the immuneACCESS table as TCRdb keeps it, with only in-frame sequences that have V and J called. A part of the clones is gone; compared with another copy, unresolved V genes explain less than half, and the rest is unexplained. This sample comprises 430,000 or so clones, approximately 89% of them detected only once. Roughly 2.5% of the sample is in the top ten clones. Per the publication, the treatment or condition label means: some 19 received Ad26.COV2.S at low or high dose, single or two shots; 5 received placebo; per-sample allocation not given. For vaccine and placebo recipients, repertoires were sequenced using samples collected on day 63 after the first injection.

The sample here was peripheral blood, taken in a trial of Ad26.COV2.S vaccine versus placebo. The receptor set was obtained from a person between 18 and 59 years old who received the Ad26.COV2.S COVID-19 vaccine or a placebo.

This clone is a singleton in its sample. The CDR3 nucleotides are TGTGCCAGCAGTCAGAGCGTTAGCAATCAGCCCCAGCATTTT. It yields the protein CASSQSVSNQPQHF. The chain joins TRBV6-2 or TRBV6-3 to TRBJ1-5; unclear D gene. CDR3 length: 14 residues. V was cut by 5 bases and J by 0 bases, with 8 bases left in between. The germline V gene encodes CDR1 MNHEY and CDR2 SVGEGT.

This clone showed up just once. The chain links TRBV4-2 to TRBJ1-2; D is ambiguous. Germline CDR1 and CDR2: LGHNA and YNFKEQ. The CDR3 loop spans 16 amino acids. V gave up 2 bases and J gave up 0 bases, with 13 bases separating them. The CDR3 nucleotides are TGTGCCAGCAGCCAAAACCCGACGTTAGCTAACTATGGCTACACCTTC. Translated: CASSQNPTLANYGYTF.

The chain combines TRBV27 with TRBJ1-2; no clear D gene. Germline CDR1 MNHEY, CDR2 SMNVEV (reference sequence). The CDR3 is 13 residues long. V was cut by 2 bases and J by 1 base, with 5 bases left in between. This CDR3 reads CASSLDGNYGYTF. CDR3 DNA sequence: TGTGCCAGCAGTTTAGACGGTAACTATGGCTACACCTTC.

The rearrangement joins TRBV14 to TRBJ1-1; 8 positions match TRBD1. The CDR3 runs 15 residues. J lost 5 bases, V lost 0 bases, and 5 bases had no gene match. Germline V gives CDR1 SGHDN, CDR2 FVKESK. The CDR3 loop reads CASSQEGRGPTEAFF. The CDR3 coding sequence is TGTGCCAGCAGCCAAGAAGGCAGGGGGCCGACTGAAGCTTTCTTT.

The chain links TRBV29-1 to TRBJ2-1, with unresolved D. Germline V gives CDR1 SQVTM, CDR2 ANQGSEA. This CDR3 region has 15 residues. The V end was cut by 0 bases, the J end by 5 bases, with 14 bases between. The CDR3 spells CSVEEGRRSNNEQFF. CDR3 DNA sequence: TGCAGCGTTGAAGAAGGCCGGCGTTCTAACAATGAGCAGTTCTTC.

This sequence joins TRBV11-2 and TRBJ2-3; 10 bases line up with TRBD2. The CDR3 has 17 amino acids. Trimming at V came to 2 bases and at J to 4 bases, leaving 9 bases not matched to a gene. Germline CDR1 reads SGHAT; CDR2 reads FQNNGV. CDR3 sequence reads: CASSLSLAGVSADTQYF. The CDR3 nucleotides read TGTGCCAGCAGCTTAAGTCTAGCGGGAGTATCTGCAGATACGCAGTATTTT. Full variable domain (remainder filled in from reference TRBV11-2 and TRBJ2-3): EAGVAQSPRYKIIEKRQSVAFWCNPISGHATLYWYQQILGQGPKLLIQFQNNGVVDDSQLPKDRFSAERLKGVDSTLKIQPAKLEDSAVYLCASSLSLAGVSADTQYFGPGTRLTVL.

This chain joins TRBV3-1 (or the pseudogene TRBV3-2) and TRBJ1-2; D is unresolved. CDR1 is LGHDT, CDR2 YNNKEL, per germline (reference sequence). The CDR3 contains 15 residues. V was pared by 1 base and J by 5 bases, with 14 bases between. The CDR3 protein is CASSQGTTEGYGYTF. For the CDR3, the DNA is TGTGCCAGCAGCCAAGGTACCACTGAAGGTTATGGCTACACCTTC.

This chain links TRBV7-9 with TRBJ2-7; 8 positions agree with TRBD1. Unmatched junction bases numbered 7, after V lost 3 bases and J lost 3 bases. Germline assignment: CDR1 SEHNR and CDR2 FQNEAQ (reference sequence). The CDR3 is 15 amino acids. The CDR3 DNA sequence: TGTGCCAGCAGCTTCTACGGGACAGGAGTCTACGAGCAGTACTTC. It yields the protein CASSFYGTGVYEQYF.

The gene calls are TRBV6-5 and TRBJ2-7; TRBD2 matches 10 bases. The J segment lost 9 bases and the V segment lost 6 bases, leaving 11 bases of the junction unmatched. Germline V lookup: CDR1 MNHEY, CDR2 SVGAGI. This CDR3 spans 14 amino acids. CDR3 amino acids: CASSRGLAEGGQYV. CDR3 nucleotides: TGTGCCAGCAGCCGCGGACTAGCGGAAGGGGGGCAGTACGTC.

The V call is TRBV20-1, the J call TRBJ2-7; D might be TRBD2 (5 bases). Germline CDR1 DFQATT, CDR2 SNEGSKA (reference sequence). Trimming took off 3 bases at V and 0 bases at J, with 15 bases between the two ends. The CDR3 sequence is 15 residues long. DNA for the CDR3: TGCAGTGCTAGTCCCGGGGTCCGAAACTCCTACGAGCAGTACTTC. This translates into CSASPGVRNSYEQYF.

In this sample, this clone turned up many times. V gene TRBV27 combines with J gene TRBJ2-2, with D uncertain. Trimming cost V 6 bases and J 4 bases, with 6 bases left between them. Germline V gene data show CDR1 as MNHEY and CDR2 as SMNVEV (reference sequence). The CDR3 covers 12 residues. The CDR3: CASSQSTGELFF. CDR3 DNA sequence: TGTGCCAGCAGCCAGAGCACCGGGGAGCTGTTTTTT.

The chain joins TRBV5-1 to TRBJ2-5; D is perhaps TRBD1 (6 bases). The CDR3 has 16 residues. Germline CDR1 reads SGHRS; CDR2 reads YFSETQ. The V end was cut by 0 bases, the J end by 5 bases, with 17 bases between. CDR3 residues: CASSLAGAGVGETQYF. CDR3 bases: TGCGCCAGCAGCTTGGCAGGGGCAGGGGTCGGGGAGACCCAGTACTTC.

The V gene is TRBV30, the J gene TRBJ2-3; D not resolved. Germline V gives CDR1 GTSNPN, CDR2 SVGIG (reference sequence). The CDR3 is made up of 11 amino acids. V lost 5 bases, J lost 6 bases, and 9 bases lay in between. The CDR3 protein is CAWGRVDTQYF. The CDR3 bases are TGTGCCTGGGGCCGGGTGGATACGCAGTATTTT. Based on the CDR3 plus reference TRBV30 and TRBJ2-3, the full variable domain is SQTIHQWPATLVQPVGSPLSLECTVEGTSNPNLYWYRQAAGRGLQLLFYSVGIGQISSEVPQNLSASRPQDRQFILSSKKLLLSDSGFYLCAWGRVDTQYFGPGTRLTVL.

The chain carries TRBV27 and TRBJ2-2; TRBD2 is a possible D gene (5 bases). CDR1 is MNHEY and CDR2 is SMNVEV in the germline V gene (reference sequence). This CDR3 has 14 residues. Trimming took off 10 bases at V and 6 bases at J, with 18 bases between the two ends. DNA of the CDR3: TGTGCCACCGCCCACGCGGGTTGGGCCGGGGAGCTGTTTTTT. Residues: CATAHAGWAGELFF.

The genes are TRBV7-9 and TRBJ1-2; TRBD1 matches 9 bases. Per the germline V gene, CDR1 is SEHNR and CDR2 is FQNEAQ (reference sequence). The CDR3 sequence is 16 residues long. V was pared by 5 bases and J by 4 bases, with 11 bases of the junction left unmatched. This CDR3 is CASSIPGQGNSYGYTF. The DNA of the CDR3 is TGTGCCAGCAGCATACCGGGACAGGGAAATAGCTATGGCTACACCTTC.

The chain couples TRBV29-1 to TRBJ2-2; D is unresolved. Germline CDR1 and CDR2: SQVTM and ANQGSEA. The CDR3 runs 12 residues. The CDR3, as DNA: TGCGCCTTTGGGATGGTGGCCGGGGAGCTGTTTTTT. Translated, it gives CAFGMVAGELFF.

The V and J genes are TRBV7-2 and TRBJ1-5, with a possible D match to TRBD1 (6 bases). The germline V gene has CDR1 SGHTA and CDR2 FQGNSA. Between the trimmed V and J ends, which lost 0 bases and 1 base, there was a span of 13 bases. This CDR3 comprises 17 residues. The CDR3 loop is CASSLAVRRGSNQPQHF. CDR3 DNA sequence: TGTGCCAGCAGCTTAGCGGTGAGGAGGGGGAGCAATCAGCCCCAGCATTTT.

The chain links TRBV9 to TRBJ1-3; D might be TRBD1 (5 bases). This CDR3 is built from 17 residues. V lost 7 bases, J lost 0 bases, and 20 bases lay in between. Germline assignment: CDR1 SGDLS and CDR2 YYNGEE. CDR3 in amino acids: CASSVRMGQSSGNTIYF. The CDR3 coding sequence is TGTGCCAGCTCCGTTAGGATGGGGCAGTCCTCTGGAAACACCATATATTTT.

This chain joins TRBV6-5 and TRBJ1-2; 10 bases fit TRBD1. The CDR3 runs 15 residues. Germline V gene sequence: CDR1 MNHEY, CDR2 SVGAGI. The trim removed 6 bases at V and 3 bases at J, leaving 7 bases unmatched. The CDR3 is CASRDRDRGDYGYTF. CDR3 bases: TGTGCCAGCAGGGACCGGGACAGGGGTGACTATGGCTACACCTTC.

J is TRBJ2-3 and V is TRBV6-2 or TRBV6-3, with D possibly being TRBD2 (6 bases). With 2 bases removed from V and 5 bases from J, the gap between germline ends came to 17 bases. There are 16 residues in the CDR3. Germline V lookup: CDR1 MNHEY, CDR2 SVGEGT. Written as DNA, the CDR3 is TGTGCCAGCAGTTACCCCGCCGGAGGAGGGAGAGATACGCAGTATTTT. Translating gives CASSYPAGGGRDTQYF.

The chain recombines TRBV4-3 with TRBJ1-1, with unresolved D. The CDR3 contains 13 residues. Germline V gene data show CDR1 as LGHNA and CDR2 as YSLEER. Between the trimmed V and J ends, which lost 0 bases and 7 bases, there was a span of 9 bases. CDR3 in DNA: TGCGCCAGCAGCCAAGACCGGGTTCGTGAAGCTTTCTTT. It translates to CASSQDRVREAFF.

J is TRBJ1-1 and V is TRBV7-3; TRBD1 might be the D (5 bases). Trimming took off 6 bases at V and 9 bases at J, with 14 bases between the two ends. CDR1 and CDR2 (germline): SGHTA, FQGTGA. This CDR3 is built from 12 residues. The CDR3 protein is CASSRLDSQAFF. The CDR3 region has the DNA TGTGCCAGCAGTCGCCTCGACAGCCAAGCTTTCTTT.

V is TRBV19 and J is TRBJ1-2; 10 bases line up with TRBD1. CDR1 and CDR2 from the germline V gene are LNHDA and SQIVND (reference sequence). V lost 3 bases, J lost 5 bases, and 18 bases stayed unmatched. The CDR3 spans 19 residues. In nucleotides, the CDR3 is TGTGCCAGTAGTATCCTATCCGGGACAGGGGAGCCCAGTAAATATGGCTACACCTTC. This translates into CASSILSGTGEPSKYGYTF.

This chain connects TRBV5-1 to TRBJ2-1; 9 positions agree with TRBD2. The V segment lost 4 bases and the J segment 4 bases; nucleotides outside the gene matches: 6. The germline gives CDR1 SGHRS, CDR2 YFSETQ. The CDR3 runs 15 residues. The CDR3 loop reads CASSLRTSAYNEQFF. The CDR3 DNA reads TGCGCCAGCAGCCTGCGGACTAGCGCGTACAATGAGCAGTTCTTC.

This chain links TRBV7-2 with TRBJ1-2; 7 bases match TRBD1. The trim removed 2 bases at V and 8 bases at J, leaving 17 bases unmatched. The CDR3 is made up of 17 amino acids. In germline, CDR1 is SGHTA, CDR2 FQGNSA. CDR3 sequence: CASSLRPGREGARGYTF. The CDR3 region has the DNA TGTGCCAGCAGCTTAAGACCTGGACGAGAGGGGGCGCGAGGCTACACCTTC.

The chain links TRBV7-2 to TRBJ2-3, with D unclear. The CDR3 is 15 residues long. Germline CDR1 and CDR2: SGHTA and FQGNSA. V lost 1 base to trimming and J lost 6 bases, with 14 bases between them. CDR3 nucleotide sequence: TGTGCCAGCAGCTTAGGTTTGGCGAGCCGGGATACGCAGTATTTT. Its translation: CASSLGLASRDTQYF.

The rearrangement joins TRBV20-1 to TRBJ2-5, with D unresolved. CDR3 length: 13 residues. CDR1 and CDR2 from the germline V gene are DFQATT and SNEGSKA (reference sequence). Trimming took 3 bases from V and 4 from J, leaving 12 bases between them. The CDR3 nucleotides read TGCAGTGCTAGTTGGGTGACTCGAGAGACCCAGTACTTC. Translating it yields CSASWVTRETQYF.

This rearrangement joins TRBV9 to TRBJ1-6; TRBD1 might be the D (5 bases). CDR1 and CDR2 from the germline V gene are SGDLS and YYNGEE. The CDR3 totals 15 residues. V lost 0 bases and J lost 8, with 12 bases in between. The CDR3 coding sequence is TGTGCCAGCAGCGTAGGAGCAGGGTATGATTCACCCCTCCACTTT. The encoded protein is CASSVGAGYDSPLHF.